This T cell receptor (beta chain) was identified during a study of blood T cell repertoires in COVID-19. For the study at large: Italy, Spain and the United States were the sources of the convalescent and acute COVID-19 samples. PBMCs, B-cell-depleted T cells, or T cells provided the cDNA or gDNA that made up the material.

Per the original data handling: Reference gene primer amplification gave nucleated cell count estimates. Clones were read by immunoSEQ multiplex PCR, and TCRdb kept only the in-frame ones, dropping some. V, J and clone size derive from that table, while D and trimming were established from the DNA sequence. This sample has around 76,000 clones; under 95% occur once, and the top ten carry roughly 6.1%. CDR3 size: 14 residues. Per the germline V gene, CDR1 is SGHDT and CDR2 is YYEEEE. J was trimmed by 5 bases and V by 2 bases; bases with no gene match: 5. The TCR sequence derives from a human donor in a cohort sampled during active COVID-19. The material sequenced was peripheral blood. V and J are TRBV5-6 and TRBJ2-7, with 9 bases that match TRBD1. CDR3 coding DNA: TGTGCCAGCAGCTTATGGACAGGGGTGCACGAGCAGTACTTC. It specifies CASSLWTGVHEQYF.